This TCR beta chain was recorded in a study of a mutant IDH1 vaccine in newly diagnosed glioma. Time point reported: week 11, during vaccination. Doses comprised 300 ug of mutant IDH1 20-mer peptide each, plus topical imiquimod. This table comes from immunoSEQ multiplex PCR, and its TCRdb copy is limited to in-frame clones, with some not included. There are approximately 24,000 clones in the sample; 60% to 80% occur only once, and approximately 9.5% lies in the top ten. Worth noting for this clone: The antigen is unknown.

CDR3 length equals 12 residues. Germline CDR1 is SGHDT and CDR2 is YYEEEE. The V gene lost 2 bases and the J gene lost 5 bases, with 7 bases spanning the gap. The TCR originated in a woman aged 18-29 years with glioma. The sequencing here drew on PBMCs, taken from a glioma patient whose treatment included an IDH1 peptide vaccine. The chain joins TRBV5-6 to TRBJ1-1; D not resolved. The CDR3 protein is CASSFSVTEAFF. In DNA form, the CDR3 reads TGTGCCAGCAGCTTTTCCGTTACTGAAGCTTTCTTT.